These 12 T cell receptor beta chains share one sample of origin, sequenced in a study of blood T cell repertoires in COVID-19. The protocol was immunoSEQ multiplex PCR, while the TCRdb copy is restricted to in-frame clones and leaves out a portion. The table includes around 68,000 clones, more than 60% detected once. The specimen was peripheral blood. These receptors came from a woman in her forties or fifties with acute or convalescent COVID-19.

The chain recombines TRBV2 with TRBJ1-6, with 8 bases that match TRBD1. V was pared by 6 bases and J by 4 bases, with 8 bases of the junction left unmatched. The CDR3 runs 16 residues. CDR1 and CDR2 from the germline V gene are SNHLY and FYNNEI. CDR3 loop: CASRGQGPTYNSPLHF. The DNA for the CDR3 is TGTGCCAGCAGAGGACAGGGTCCCACTTATAATTCACCCCTCCACTTT.

This chain uses TRBV12-3 or TRBV12-4 with TRBJ2-1, with D uncertain. The length of the CDR3 is 11 residues. Trimming left V 3 bases short and J 6 bases short, with 3 bases between. The CDR3 loop reads CASSFSNEQFF. As DNA, the CDR3 is TGTGCCAGCAGTTTCAGCAATGAGCAGTTCTTC.

V and J are TRBV3-1 (or the pseudogene TRBV3-2) and TRBJ1-5; no firm D call. Germline CDR1 reads LGHDT; CDR2 reads YNNKEL (reference sequence). V shed 6 bases and J shed 0 bases, with 9 bases lying between them. The CDR3 consists of 14 residues. The CDR3 DNA follows: TGTGCCAGCAGTGCTGAGAATAGCAATCAGCCCCAGCATTTT. Translation: CASSAENSNQPQHF.

This clone was seen only a few times. V gene TRBV11-2 combines with J gene TRBJ1-1; 7 nucleotides match TRBD1. CDR3 length: 11 amino acids. The germline V gene encodes CDR1 SGHAT and CDR2 FQNNGV. V was pared by 5 bases and J by 11 bases, with 5 bases of the junction left unmatched. CDR3 coding DNA: TGTGCCAGCAGCCGACAGGGAAGGGCTTTCTTT. This encodes CASSRQGRAFF.

The rearrangement joins TRBV2 to TRBJ2-3; D ambiguous. V gave up 2 bases and J gave up 6 bases, with 3 bases separating them. In germline, CDR1 is SNHLY, CDR2 FYNNEI. This CDR3 spans 11 amino acids. The CDR3 protein is CASSERDTQYF. In DNA, the CDR3 is TGTGCCAGCAGTGAACGGGATACGCAGTATTTT.

The V and J genes are TRBV19 and TRBJ2-3; 7 nucleotides match TRBD1. The CDR3 has 14 residues. V shed 6 bases and J 3 bases; nucleotides not matched to a gene: 6. Germline V lookup: CDR1 LNHDA, CDR2 SQIVND (reference sequence). The CDR3 DNA is TGTGCCAGTAGCCTACAGGGGTCGACAGATACGCAGTATTTT. Amino acid sequence: CASSLQGSTDTQYF.

V and J are TRBV4-2 and TRBJ1-2; no firm D call. V lost 0 bases and J lost 3, with 11 bases in between. The CDR3 runs 15 residues. Germline V lookup: CDR1 LGHNA, CDR2 YNFKEQ. Here the CDR3 DNA reads TGTGCCAGCAGCCAAGATAGCGGCAGCTACTATGGCTACACCTTC. It encodes CASSQDSGSYYGYTF.

V is TRBV6-2 or TRBV6-3 and J is TRBJ1-2; 7 bases match TRBD1. Trimming cost V 2 bases and J 0 bases; bases outside gene matches: 6. The CDR3 loop spans 16 amino acids. Per germline, CDR1 MNHEY and CDR2 SVGEGT. CDR3 sequence reads: CASSYHPGQPNYGYTF. CDR3 nucleotide sequence: TGTGCCAGCAGTTACCATCCGGGACAGCCTAACTATGGCTACACCTTC.

This chain uses TRBV28 with TRBJ2-7; TRBD1 matches 7 bases. The CDR3 contains 14 residues. V was pared by 6 bases and J by 8 bases, with 13 bases of the junction left unmatched. CDR1 and CDR2 (germline): MDHEN, SYDVKM. This CDR3 is CASSTTGADFKQYF. The CDR3, as DNA: TGTGCCAGCAGCACAACAGGGGCCGACTTCAAGCAGTACTTC. Complete variable domain (other parts from reference TRBV28 and TRBJ2-7): DVKVTQSSRYLVKRTGEKVFLECVQDMDHENMFWYRQDPGLGLRLIYFSYDVKMKEKGDIPEGYSVSREKKERFSLILESASTNQTSMYLCASSTTGADFKQYFGPGTRLTVT.

The chain uses TRBV27 and TRBJ1-5; weak D call: TRBD1 (5 bases). The germline gives CDR1 MNHEY, CDR2 SMNVEV (reference sequence). The V and J ends lost 3 bases and 2 bases respectively, with 20 bases between them. The CDR3 length is 18 residues. CDR3 DNA: TGTGCCAGCAGTTTCTCGGCAGGGCAAGAAACTGGCAATCAGCCCCAGCATTTT. It specifies CASSFSAGQETGNQPQHF.

This clone was recorded a few times. V gene TRBV6-5 combines with J gene TRBJ1-1, with a weak D call TRBD1 (5 bases). The CDR3 loop spans 15 amino acids. The V gene lost 7 bases and the J gene lost 0 bases, with 15 bases spanning the gap. The V gene's germline CDR1 is MNHEY and CDR2 SVGAGI. The CDR3 reads CASTVQATLNTEAFF. Written as DNA, the CDR3 is TGTGCCAGCACCGTACAGGCAACCCTGAACACTGAAGCTTTCTTT.

The chain employs TRBV6-2 or TRBV6-3 and TRBJ2-2; D is perhaps TRBD1 (5 bases). The germline gives CDR1 MNHEY, CDR2 SVGEGT. The CDR3 has 16 amino acids. Trimming left V 5 bases short and J 0 bases short, with 13 bases between. CDR3 coding DNA: TGTGCCAGCAGTCGGACGGAGACAGCGAACACCGGGGAGCTGTTTTTT. Amino acids: CASSRTETANTGELFF.